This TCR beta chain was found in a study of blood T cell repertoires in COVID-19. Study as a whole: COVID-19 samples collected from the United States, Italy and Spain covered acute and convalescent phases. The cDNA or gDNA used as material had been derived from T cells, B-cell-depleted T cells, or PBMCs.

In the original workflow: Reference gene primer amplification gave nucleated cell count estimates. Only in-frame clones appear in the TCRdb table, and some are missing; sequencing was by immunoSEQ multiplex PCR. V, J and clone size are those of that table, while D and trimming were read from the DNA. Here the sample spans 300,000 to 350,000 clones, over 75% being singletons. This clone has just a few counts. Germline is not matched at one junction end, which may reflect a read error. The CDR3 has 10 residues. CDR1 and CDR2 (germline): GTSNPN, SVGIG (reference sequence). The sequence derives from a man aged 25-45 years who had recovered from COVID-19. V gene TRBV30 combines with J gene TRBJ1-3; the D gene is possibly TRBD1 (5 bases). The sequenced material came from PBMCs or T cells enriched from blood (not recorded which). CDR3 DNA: TGCTCGCACAGGGGAAACACCATATATTTT. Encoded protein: CSHRGNTIYF.